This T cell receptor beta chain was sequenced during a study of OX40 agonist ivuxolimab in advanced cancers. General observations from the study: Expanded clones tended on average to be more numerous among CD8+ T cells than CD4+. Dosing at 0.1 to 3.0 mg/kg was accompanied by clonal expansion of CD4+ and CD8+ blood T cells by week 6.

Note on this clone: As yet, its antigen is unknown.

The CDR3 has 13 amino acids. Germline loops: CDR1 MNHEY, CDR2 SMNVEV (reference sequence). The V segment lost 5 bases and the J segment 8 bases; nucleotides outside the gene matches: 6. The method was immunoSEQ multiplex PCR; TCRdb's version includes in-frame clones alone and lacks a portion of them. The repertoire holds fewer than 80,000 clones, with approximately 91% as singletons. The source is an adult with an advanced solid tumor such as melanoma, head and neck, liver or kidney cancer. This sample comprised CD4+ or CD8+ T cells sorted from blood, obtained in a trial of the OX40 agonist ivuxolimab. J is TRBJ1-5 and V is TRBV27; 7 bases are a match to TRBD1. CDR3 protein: CASSLTGYEPQHF. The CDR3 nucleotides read TGTGCCAGCAGTCTGACAGGGTACGAGCCCCAGCATTTT.